This record concerns one T cell receptor beta chain sequence. Its antigen has not been determined. One end of the junction fails to match germline, which may point to a read error. From the cysteine up to the phenylalanine, the CDR3 has a length of 18 residues. Only the CDR3 DNA stays, 54 bases, in frame from base 1. The germline V gene (reference sequence) yields WNHNN for CDR1 and SYGVQD for CDR2. The meaning of the sample's time point label: neoterminal ileum biopsy at postoperative endoscopy, about 6 months after surgery. Adults with ileal or ileocolonic Crohn's disease for whom ileocolonic resection was indicated were considered eligible. Whole ileal mucosal biopsies were stored frozen at -80°C before DNA extraction. Genomic DNA was extracted from frozen whole biopsies using a TRizol-based method and was quantified with a NanoDrop 2000 spectrophotometer. These data are taken from a study of T cell repertoires in ileal Crohn's disease (dated by TCRdb to between 2018 and 2020). About the investigation overall: At the time of surgery, roughly 40% of patients were active smokers, and the median duration of disease was approximately eight years. A total of 170 or so mucosal samples from some 60 patients were sequenced, collected from several sites on the surgical specimen and at postoperative endoscopy. Surgery was performed for a complication in all patients, with stricturing disease in about 60% and penetrating disease in approximately 40%. M6 samples were neoterminal ileum biopsies taken at postoperative colonoscopy. The study ran alongside a multicentre cohort designed to identify predictors of early endoscopic recurrence after ileocolonic resection. The TCR repertoire was analysed in over 50 patients with Crohn's disease drawn from a prospective multicentre cohort. About half of the patients received postoperative therapy: about a dozen received thiopurines and about 19 received anti-TNF agents. Endoscopic postoperative recurrence was defined as a Rutgeerts score above i0. Broader findings and caveats from the paper: More high-frequency clones were carried by sorted CD8 T cells than by CD4 T cells, suggesting that mucosal expansions were mainly CD8. Higher high-frequency clone percentages at surgery were associated with endoscopic recurrence; all patients with clonality above 26.8% (18/57) had recurrence. Patients who were active smokers at surgery had a significantly higher proportion of clonal expansions than non-smokers (approximately 26% vs 17%, p=0.02). Postoperative endoscopy timing varied within the first year after surgery, with a median delay of around 7 months. Only a subgroup of patients, of unstated size, had their mucosal CD4 and CD8 T cells sorted and sequenced.

Roughly 0.55 micrograms of biopsy DNA per sample were submitted for commercial TCRB immunosequencing. Adaptive Biotechnology amplified the CDR3 regions from genomic DNA with a two-step multiplex PCR designed to control amplification bias. Primers covering every V and J gene segment were used in the first PCR, while barcodes and Illumina adapters were added in the second PCR. An Illumina instrument was used to sequence the CDR3 libraries. In the source study's methods: Vendor-provided pipelines were combined with custom analysis of raw data in R/Bioconductor under R version 3.3.0. Clonality, which ranges from 0 to 1, was calculated as the inverse of the normalised Shannon entropy across all productive clones. High-frequency clones were defined as the share of the repertoire taken up by the top 100 clones, keeping only clones that passed a 95% confidence test. Overlap between samples was measured with the Morisita-Horn index, while repertoire diversity was measured with the Simpson index. TCRdb carries this immuneACCESS record with in-frame sequences only. Its versions omit some clonotypes, under half of them owing to an unresolved V gene in the studies checked, with the rest unexplained. For V, J and clone size, that table is used; D and trimming come from the DNA. Recorded for this sample are 55,000 to 65,000 clones; around 90% of them occurred a single time. Of the sample, roughly 2% falls within the top ten clones.

In this chain, TRBV10-1 is recombined with TRBJ1-6; possibly the D gene is TRBD1, per 5 matching bases. Sequencing was carried out using ileal tissue. This receptor was taken from an adult with Crohn's disease. The sequence in DNA is TGCGCCAGCAGGGAGTTGAAATCGCTGGACACCCCTAATTCACCCCTCCACTTT. Protein translation: CASRELKSLDTPNSPLHF.